This is a list of T cell receptor beta chains from one sample in a study of spatial heterogeneity in lung cancer. TCRdb re-analysed the 5' RACE reads in MiXCR, keeping a single row per CDR3 protein. The sample shows a few thousand distinct CDR3 sequences, about 6.6% of them seen only once. The sample here was lung tumor tissue, taken at surgery. The receptors shown here come from a female donor with early-stage non-small cell lung cancer. The CDR3 runs from the conserved cysteine through the conserved F or W. The D gene is left open where the match is weak. The listing skips clone size in some rows; elsewhere it reads once, few, many or a size class.

J,D,V,size,CDR3,DNA
TRBJ2-7,TRBD2,TRBV12-3/TRBV12-4,.,CASRPGGRGSSYEQYF,TGTGCCAGCAGGCCGGGGGGAAGGGGCTCTTCCTACGAGCAGTACTTC
TRBJ2-2,TRBD1,TRBV4-1,medium-sized,CASSPESGQGAGTGELFF,TGCGCCAGCAGCCCCGAATCGGGACAGGGGGCAGGCACCGGGGAGCTGTTTTTT
TRBJ2-1,TRBD2,TRBV7-2,medium-sized,CASSLTLAGAYNEQFF,TGTGCCAGCAGCTTAACCCTAGCGGGGGCATACAATGAGCAGTTCTTC
TRBJ2-1,TRBD2,TRBV3-1,medium-sized,CASSQVLAGEQFF,TGTGCCAGCAGCCAAGTTTTAGCGGGAGAGCAGTTCTTC
TRBJ2-7,TRBD2,TRBV10-3,many,CAISGASGSSYEQYF,TGTGCCATCAGTGGGGCTAGCGGGTCCTCCTACGAGCAGTACTTC
TRBJ1-4,TRBD1,TRBV30,medium-sized,CAWSPGQGDEKLFF,TGTGCCTGGAGTCCGGGACAGGGTGATGAAAAACTGTTTTTT
TRBJ2-4,.,TRBV19,many,CATRETAKNIQYF,TGTGCCACCCGGGAGACGGCCAAAAACATTCAGTACTTC
TRBJ1-2,.,TRBV6-5,medium-sized,CASSYFSGDHYGYTF,TGTGCCAGCAGTTACTTCTCAGGGGACCACTATGGCTACACCTTC
TRBJ2-3,TRBD2,TRBV10-3,.,CAIRDGLAGSTDTQYF,TGTGCCATCAGAGATGGACTAGCGGGGAGCACAGATACGCAGTATTTT
TRBJ2-7,TRBD2,TRBV19,medium-sized,CASRESGGDEQYF,TGTGCCTCCAGGGAGAGCGGGGGGGACGAGCAGTACTTC
TRBJ2-6,.,TRBV2,many,CASSAQLSGANVLTF,TGTGCCAGCAGTGCCCAACTCTCTGGGGCCAACGTCCTGACTTTC
TRBJ2-5,.,TRBV7-9,medium-sized,CASSSPRTRQETQYF,TGTGCCAGCAGCTCCCCTCGGACAAGACAAGAGACCCAGTACTTC
TRBJ1-1,.,TRBV12-3/TRBV12-4,medium-sized,CASSLGGRPNTEAFF,TGTGCCAGCAGTTTAGGCGGCAGGCCGAACACTGAAGCTTTCTTT
TRBJ1-1,.,TRBV20-1,many,CSAPQGIGTEAFF,TGCAGTGCCCCACAGGGAATCGGCACTGAAGCTTTCTTT
TRBJ1-3,.,TRBV7-2,many,CASSTDYGGNTIYF,TGTGCCAGCAGCACTGATTACGGGGGAAACACCATATATTTT
TRBJ2-5,TRBD1,TRBV3-1,medium-sized,CASSPDRGFQETQYF,TGTGCCAGCAGCCCGGACAGGGGATTCCAAGAGACCCAGTACTTC
TRBJ2-4,.,TRBV7-4,medium-sized,CASSVTRRGIQYF,TGTGCCAGCAGCGTGACTAGGAGAGGCATTCAGTACTTC
TRBJ2-4,TRBD1,TRBV5-6,medium-sized,CASSPGQGFPRAKNIQYF,TGTGCCAGCAGCCCGGGACAGGGTTTCCCCCGTGCCAAAAACATTCAGTACTTC
TRBJ2-7,TRBD2,TRBV7-2,medium-sized,CASSLRHPPSGGAVYEQYF,TGTGCCAGCAGCTTACGACACCCACCTAGCGGGGGGGCCGTTTACGAGCAGTACTTC
TRBJ2-2,.,TRBV18,many,CASSPDGELFF,TGTGCCAGCTCACCAGACGGGGAGCTGTTTTTT
TRBJ1-5,.,TRBV19,many,CASSIGPVDQPQHF,TGTGCCAGTAGTATCGGACCTGTGGATCAGCCCCAGCATTTT
TRBJ1-5,.,TRBV6-5,large,CASSYSNQGGGQPQHF,TGTGCCAGCAGTTACTCGAACCAGGGAGGGGGTCAGCCCCAGCATTTT
TRBJ2-7,.,TRBV7-7,medium-sized,CASSRQSYEQYF,TGTGCCAGCAGCCGCCAGTCCTACGAGCAGTACTTC
TRBJ2-7,.,TRBV11-2,medium-sized,CASSPRDTFSYEQYF,TGTGCCAGCTCTCCCCGGGACACCTTCAGTTACGAGCAGTACTTC
TRBJ2-1,.,TRBV11-2,medium-sized,CASSLTGYNEQFF,TGTGCCAGCAGCCTGACAGGTTACAATGAGCAGTTCTTC
TRBJ1-6,TRBD1,TRBV10-3,medium-sized,CAISESTGTGRNSPLHF,TGTGCCATCAGTGAGTCGACGGGGACAGGGCGTAATTCACCCCTCCACTTT
TRBJ2-6,.,TRBV2,many,CASRLLSGANVLTF,TGTGCCAGCCGGCTGCTCTCTGGGGCCAACGTCCTGACTTTC
TRBJ2-2,TRBD1,TRBV6-6,medium-sized,CASSYTDLDRGTGELFF,TGTGCCAGCAGTTACACCGACCTTGACAGGGGGACCGGGGAGCTGTTTTTT
TRBJ1-1,TRBD1,TRBV6-1,medium-sized,CASRGDRGTEAFF,TGTGCCAGCAGAGGGGACAGGGGGACTGAAGCTTTCTTT
TRBJ2-3,.,TRBV29-1,many,CSVSPTGGKTDTQYF,TGCAGCGTTTCACCGACGGGGGGCAAGACAGATACGCAGTATTTT